This T cell receptor beta chain was identified in a study of vaccination and CD4 T cells after COVID-19. Sequenced with the Oncomine TCR Beta short-read assay was DNA taken from cultured CD4+ T cells. TCRdb itself ran the PCR reads through MiXCR, one entry per CDR3 protein. The data show about 16,000 distinct CDR3 sequences, roughly 59% seen once. The treatment denotes: roughly ten-day PBMC culture with coronavirus spike peptide pools or control peptides (ViraFEST assay). Points on this clonotype: Antigen: not known.

The germline V gene has CDR1 MNHNS and CDR2 SASEGT. Trimming took off 6 bases at V and 2 bases at J, with 13 bases between the two ends. The CDR3 is made up of 14 amino acids. The sequence was collected from a human donor who had recovered from COVID-19. The chain has TRBV6-1 and TRBJ1-2, with D tentatively TRBD1 (5 bases). Sample: CD4+ T cells from blood, cultured in vitro. Here the CDR3 DNA reads TGTGCCAGCAGAGCAGTGGGGCGGAACTATGGCTACACCTTC. This gives the protein CASRAVGRNYGYTF.